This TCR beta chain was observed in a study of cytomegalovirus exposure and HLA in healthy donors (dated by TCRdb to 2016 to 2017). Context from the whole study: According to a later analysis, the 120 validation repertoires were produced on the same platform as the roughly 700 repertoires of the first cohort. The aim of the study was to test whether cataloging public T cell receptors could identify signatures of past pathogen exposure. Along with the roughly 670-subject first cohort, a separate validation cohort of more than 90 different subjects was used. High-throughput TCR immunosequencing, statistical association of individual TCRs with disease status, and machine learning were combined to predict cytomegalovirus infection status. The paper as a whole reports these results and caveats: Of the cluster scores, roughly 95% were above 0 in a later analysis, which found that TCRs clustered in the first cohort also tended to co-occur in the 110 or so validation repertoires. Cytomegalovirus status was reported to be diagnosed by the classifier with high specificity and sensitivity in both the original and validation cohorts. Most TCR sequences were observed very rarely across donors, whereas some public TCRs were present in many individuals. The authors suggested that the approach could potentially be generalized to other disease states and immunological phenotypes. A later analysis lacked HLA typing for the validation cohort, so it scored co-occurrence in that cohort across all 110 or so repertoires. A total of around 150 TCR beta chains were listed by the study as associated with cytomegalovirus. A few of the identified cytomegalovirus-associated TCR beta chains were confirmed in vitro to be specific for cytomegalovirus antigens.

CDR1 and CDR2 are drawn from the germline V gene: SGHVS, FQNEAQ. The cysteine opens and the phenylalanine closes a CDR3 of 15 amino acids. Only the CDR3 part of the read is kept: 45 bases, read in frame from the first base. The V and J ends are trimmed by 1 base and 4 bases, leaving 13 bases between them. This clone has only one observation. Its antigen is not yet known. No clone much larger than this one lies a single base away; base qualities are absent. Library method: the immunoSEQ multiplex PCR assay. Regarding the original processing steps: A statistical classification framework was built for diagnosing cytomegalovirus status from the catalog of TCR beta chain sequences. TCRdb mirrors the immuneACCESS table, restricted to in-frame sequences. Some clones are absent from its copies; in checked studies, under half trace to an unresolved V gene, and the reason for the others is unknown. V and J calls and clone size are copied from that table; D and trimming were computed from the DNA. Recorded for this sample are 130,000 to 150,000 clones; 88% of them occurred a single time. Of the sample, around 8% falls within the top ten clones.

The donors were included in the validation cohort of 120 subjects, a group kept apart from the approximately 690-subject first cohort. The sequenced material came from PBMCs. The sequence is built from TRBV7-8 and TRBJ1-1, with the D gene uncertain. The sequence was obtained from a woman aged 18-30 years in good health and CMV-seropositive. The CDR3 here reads CASSLVGGDITEAFF. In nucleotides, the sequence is TGTGCCAGCAGCTTAGTCGGCGGGGATATCACTGAAGCTTTCTTT.